This entry features one T cell receptor beta chain sequence. Its antigen remains unknown. The data were taken from a study of cytomegalovirus exposure and HLA in healthy donors. Study-wide points: From TCR beta sequences, most subjects' HLA-A and HLA-B alleles were reportedly predicted accurately. In vitro assays verified that three CMV-associated chains recognized CMV antigens specifically. Per a prior analysis, the majority of TCR beta V segments were productive roughly 87% or roughly 30% of the time.

The CDR3 extends over 17 amino acids. Germline assignment: CDR1 MGHRA and CDR2 YSYEKL. J was trimmed by 5 bases and V by 4 bases; bases with no gene match: 8. The study sampled nominally healthy donors, though unrecorded immune exposures were likely. Primers: 60 Vbeta forward and 13 Jbeta reverse. Repertoires were generated with immunoSEQ multiplex PCR, while TCRdb's copy carries only in-frame clones and drops some. The repertoire includes about 160,000 clones, around three quarters of them detected once, and over 6% sits in the top ten. The sequence derives from a middle-aged man in good health and CMV-seropositive. This sequence joins TRBV4-1 and TRBJ2-2; 12 bases agree with TRBD1. Sequencing used PBMCs. The CDR3 region is CASSLAGTGGRTGELFF. The CDR3 region has the DNA TGCGCCAGCAGCCTGGCCGGGACAGGGGGCCGTACCGGGGAGCTGTTTTTT.